What follows are 28 T cell receptor beta chains derived from one specimen sequenced in a study of blood T cell repertoires in COVID-19 (dated by TCRdb to the early 2020s). Library method: the immunoSEQ multiplex PCR assay. The source is immuneACCESS, and TCRdb retained only in-frame sequences with V and J called. Part of the clones is not carried over; for the studies checked, unresolved V genes explain less than half of this, and the remainder is unexplained. Present in this sample are approximately 120,000 clones, about 94% of which were seen just once. The top ten hold just over 2% of the sample. Sequencing was performed on peripheral blood. Receptor source: a man in his fifties with COVID-19, enrolled during active disease.

In this sample, this clone turned up once. The junction departs from the called germline gene at one end, perhaps through a read error. This chain connects TRBV30 to TRBJ1-2; TRBD1 agrees at 9 bases. This CDR3 is 12 amino acids long. CDR1 is GTSNPN, CDR2 SVGIG, per germline (reference sequence). CDR3 sequence reads: CAWSVKGGTGFF. CDR3 in DNA: TGTGCCTGGAGTGTAAAAGGTGGGACAGGGTTCTTC.

The CDR3 DNA sequence: TGTGCCACCGCCGAGGGAGATGGGGGGAGGCAGTTCTTC. This encodes CATAEGDGGRQFF. The rearrangement joins TRBV24-1 to TRBJ2-1; D is perhaps TRBD2 (6 bases). Germline V gene sequence: CDR1 KGHDR, CDR2 SFDVKD. The CDR3 runs to 13 residues. Trimming took 9 bases from V and 12 from J, leaving 20 bases between them.

The rearrangement uses TRBV5-1 and TRBJ2-3, with D perhaps matching TRBD2 (6 bases). The germline V gene has CDR1 SGHRS and CDR2 YFSETQ. This CDR3 has 13 residues. V was pared by 7 bases and J by 2 bases, with 11 bases between. Here the CDR3 reads CASARDLTDTQYF. CDR3 nucleotide sequence: TGCGCCAGCGCGCGGGACCTCACAGATACGCAGTATTTT.

This chain connects TRBV5-1 to TRBJ1-2; TRBD1 matches 7 bases. The CDR3 extends over 14 amino acids. After removal of 1 base from V and 2 bases from J, the junction contained 2 bases not matched to a gene. Germline CDR1 reads SGHRS; CDR2 reads YFSETQ. The CDR3 sequence: CASSLQGENYGYTF. CDR3 bases: TGCGCCAGCAGCTTGCAGGGGGAAAACTATGGCTACACCTTC.

The gene calls are TRBV5-1 and TRBJ2-1; no clear D. Germline CDR1 is SGHRS and CDR2 is YFSETQ. CDR3 length: 13 residues. V was trimmed by 7 bases and J by 0 bases, leaving 8 bases between them. The CDR3 nucleotides read TGCGCCAGCTACGAGGTCTCCTACAATGAGCAGTTCTTC. This encodes CASYEVSYNEQFF. The full variable domain, its missing parts supplied by reference TRBV5-1 and TRBJ2-1, is KAGVTQTPRYLIKTRGQQVTLSCSPISGHRSVSWYQQTPGQGLQFLFEYFSETQRNKGNFPGRFSGRQFSNSRSEMNVSTLELGDSALYLCASYEVSYNEQFFGPGTRLTVL.

V gene TRBV19 combines with J gene TRBJ1-5; D is unresolved. CDR3 size: 16 residues. Trimming removed 3 bases at V and 0 bases at J, with 12 bases between. CDR1 is LNHDA, CDR2 SQIVND, per germline (reference sequence). The CDR3 nucleotides are TGTGCCAGTAGTATTGGCCCTCATTTTAGCAATCAGCCCCAGCATTTT. Translating it yields CASSIGPHFSNQPQHF.

This chain links TRBV14 with TRBJ2-7; 7 positions match TRBD2. CDR3 length: 15 residues. The V gene end was trimmed by 1 base and the J gene end by 2 bases; junction bases not matched to a gene: 5. CDR1 and CDR2 (germline): SGHDN, FVKESK. For the CDR3, the DNA is TGTGCCAGCAGCCAAGGGACTAGTCAAACCTACGAGCAGTACGTC. Its translation is CASSQGTSQTYEQYV.

The chain has TRBV5-6 and TRBJ2-3, with TRBD2 as a possible D gene (6 bases). The V gene lost 2 bases and the J gene lost 8 bases, with 6 bases spanning the gap. Germline V gene data show CDR1 as SGHDT and CDR2 as YYEEEE. The CDR3 loop spans 11 amino acids. Written as DNA, the CDR3 is TGTGCCAGCAGCTTCGGGGGTACGCAGTATTTT. This sequence encodes CASSFGGTQYF.

The gene calls are TRBV6-6 and TRBJ1-1, with D possibly TRBD1 on 5 matching bases. This CDR3 has 14 residues. V was trimmed by 2 bases and J by 7 bases, leaving 14 bases between them. CDR1 is MNHNY and CDR2 is SVGAGI in the germline V gene (reference sequence). CDR3 DNA sequence: TGTGCCAGCAGTTACACCGGGACTACGGGTGAAGCTTTCTTT. This gives the protein CASSYTGTTGEAFF.

This rearrangement joins TRBV28 to TRBJ1-2; the D is unclear. The CDR3 length is 11 residues. V was cut by 6 bases and J by 8 bases, with 10 bases left in between. Germline V gene sequence: CDR1 MDHEN, CDR2 SYDVKM. CDR3 DNA: TGTGCCAGCAGCCTAGGTTGGGGCTACACCTTC. It encodes CASSLGWGYTF.

The chain carries TRBV20-1 and TRBJ1-1; D uncertain. CDR3 length: 11 residues. Trimming removed 6 bases at V and 6 bases at J, with 11 bases between. The germline gives CDR1 DFQATT, CDR2 SNEGSKA (reference sequence). The CDR3 DNA follows: TGCAGTGCCCCTGGAACAGCTGAAGCTTTCTTT. Translated: CSAPGTAEAFF.

The V gene is TRBV11-2, the J gene TRBJ2-5; D is possibly TRBD2 (6 bases). The CDR3 totals 14 residues. The germline gives CDR1 SGHAT, CDR2 FQNNGV. V was clipped by 5 bases and J by 5 bases, with 15 bases between them. CDR3 sequence reads: CASSPRRATETQYF. The DNA for the CDR3 is TGTGCCAGCAGCCCCCGGAGGGCCACGGAGACCCAGTACTTC.

CDR3 coding DNA: TGTGCCAGCAGCGTAGGGGCAGGGCCTGAAAAACTGTTTTTT. Protein: CASSVGAGPEKLFF. The chain links TRBV9 to TRBJ1-4, with D possibly TRBD1 on 5 matching bases. The germline V gene has CDR1 SGDLS and CDR2 YYNGEE. The length of the CDR3 is 14 residues. Trimming removed 0 bases at V and 7 bases at J, with 10 bases between.

This chain links TRBV6-5 with TRBJ2-3, with a weak D call TRBD2 (5 bases). Germline V CDR1 and CDR2: MNHEY, SVGAGI. The ends were cut back, 8 bases at V and 0 bases at J, with 12 bases in the middle. CDR3 length: 14 amino acids. CDR3 DNA: TGTGCCAGCTCGAGCCAGCGGAGCACAGATACGCAGTATTTT. Translation: CASSSQRSTDTQYF.

About this clone: Other DNA sequences in the same sample also yield this CDR3. This chain joins TRBV7-9 and TRBJ1-4; the match to TRBD1 covers 8 bases. Germline CDR1 SEHNR, CDR2 FQNEAQ (reference sequence). The length of the CDR3 is 14 residues. The V segment lost 1 base and the J segment 7 bases; nucleotides outside the gene matches: 2. The CDR3 DNA sequence: TGTGCCAGCAGCTTAGGGACAGGGAGTGAAAAACTGTTTTTT. As protein: CASSLGTGSEKLFF.

The chain joins TRBV14 to TRBJ1-6; 10 bases map to TRBD1. V lost 3 bases to trimming and J lost 10 bases; unmatched junction nucleotides: 18. Germline-derived CDR1 and CDR2 are SGHDN and FVKESK. There are 19 residues in the CDR3. The CDR3 DNA is TGTGCCAGCAGCCATCTCGAAGCCCGGGGGACAGGGGCCGAATCACCCCTCCACTTT. Encoded protein: CASSHLEARGTGAESPLHF. Full variable domain (missing parts from reference TRBV14 and TRBJ1-6): EAGVTQFPSHSVIEKGQTVTLRCDPISGHDNLYWYRRVMGKEIKFLLHFVKESKQDESGMPNNRFLAERTGGTYSTLKVQPAELEDSGVYFCASSHLEARGTGAESPLHFGNGTRLTVT.

V usage is TRBV6-6 and J usage is TRBJ2-1; D possibly corresponds to TRBD2 (5 bases). Trimming cost V 5 bases and J 7 bases, with 9 bases left between them. This CDR3 comprises 12 residues. Looked up from germline, CDR1 is MNHNY and CDR2 is SVGAGI (reference sequence). This chain's CDR3 is CASSDIANEQFF. As DNA, the CDR3 is TGTGCCAGCAGTGATATAGCGAATGAGCAGTTCTTC.

J is TRBJ2-2 and V is TRBV3-1 (or the pseudogene TRBV3-2), with 9 bases identical to TRBD1. Germline V gives CDR1 LGHDT, CDR2 YNNKEL (reference sequence). J lost 2 bases, V lost 4 bases, and 5 bases had no gene match. The CDR3 contains 16 residues. CDR3 loop: CASSRGTGLNTGELFF. CDR3 bases: TGTGCCAGCAGCCGCGGGACAGGGTTAAACACCGGGGAGCTGTTTTTT.

J is TRBJ2-7 and V is TRBV5-6; 9 bases agree with TRBD1. V trimming: 3 bases; J trimming: 4 bases; junction bases outside the gene matches: 8. The CDR3 length is 15 residues. Germline V gene lookup returns CDR1 SGHDT and CDR2 YYEEEE. The CDR3 region is CASSWGDRAFYEQYF. The CDR3, as DNA: TGTGCCAGCAGCTGGGGGGACAGGGCATTTTACGAGCAGTACTTC. Filled out from reference TRBV5-6 and TRBJ2-7, the complete variable domain reads DAGVTQSPTHLIKTRGQQVTLRCSPKSGHDTVSWYQQALGQGPQFIFQYYEEEERQRGNFPDRFSGHQFPNYSSELNVNALLLGDSALYLCASSWGDRAFYEQYFGPGTRLTVT.

The chain couples TRBV7-3 to TRBJ1-1; TRBD1 might be the D (6 bases). The CDR3 is made up of 13 amino acids. The V end lost 6 bases, the J end lost 4 bases, and 12 bases lay between the germline ends. CDR1 and CDR2 from the germline V gene are SGHTA and FQGTGA. The CDR3 loop is CASSVRDTTEAFF. Written as DNA, the CDR3 is TGTGCCAGCAGTGTCCGGGACACCACTGAAGCTTTCTTT.

V and J are TRBV4-3 and TRBJ2-1; 7 bases are shared with TRBD1. Per germline, CDR1 LGHNA and CDR2 YSLEER. The J segment lost 2 bases and the V segment lost 0 bases, leaving 1 base of the junction unmatched. CDR3 length equals 15 residues. This CDR3 is CASSQDRGTYNEQFF. CDR3 DNA: TGCGCCAGCAGCCAAGACAGGGGGACCTACAATGAGCAGTTCTTC.

The rearrangement joins TRBV28 to TRBJ1-2; 12 bases agree with TRBD1. After removal of 3 bases from V and 2 bases from J, the junction contained 1 base not matched to a gene. The CDR3 runs 15 residues. Germline V gives CDR1 MDHEN, CDR2 SYDVKM. The CDR3 DNA reads as TGTGCCAGCAGTTTGGGGACAGGGGGCAACTATGGCTACACCTTC. Encoded protein: CASSLGTGGNYGYTF.

CDR3 protein: CAHGSADTQYF. The CDR3 bases are TGTGCCCACGGCAGCGCAGATACGCAGTATTTT. This chain links TRBV30 with TRBJ2-3; D remains ambiguous. CDR3 length: 11 residues. Germline V gene data show CDR1 as GTSNPN and CDR2 as SVGIG (reference sequence). V shed 8 bases and J shed 4 bases, with 10 bases lying between them.

The chain is built from TRBV9 and TRBJ1-6; 7 positions match TRBD1. From germline, CDR1 is SGDLS and CDR2 YYNGEE. The CDR3 totals 15 residues. V lost 0 bases to trimming and J lost 8 bases; unmatched junction nucleotides: 5. The CDR3 DNA reads TGTGCCAGCAGCGTAGGCACAGGGGCTCATTCACCCCTCCACTTT. This sequence encodes CASSVGTGAHSPLHF.

The chain recombines TRBV30 with TRBJ2-1, with 9 bases aligning to TRBD2. The junction had 6 bases not matched to a gene; V was cut back by 0 bases and J by 6 bases. Germline lookup yields CDR1 GTSNPN and CDR2 SVGIG (reference sequence). The CDR3 consists of 15 residues. This CDR3 reads CAWSVRLAGSNEQFF. CDR3 bases: TGTGCCTGGAGTGTAAGGCTAGCGGGGAGCAATGAGCAGTTCTTC.

V usage is TRBV18 and J usage is TRBJ2-5; TRBD2 aligns across 7 bases. V shed 1 base, J shed 3 bases, and the junction held 11 bases outside the gene matches. CDR1 is KGHSH and CDR2 is LQKENI in the germline V gene. The CDR3 spans 17 residues. This chain's CDR3 is CASSPQFTSDDKETQYF. The CDR3 DNA follows: TGTGCCAGCTCACCACAGTTTACTAGCGATGACAAAGAGACCCAGTACTTC.

Comments on this clone: This CDR3 is also generated by other DNA sequences in the sample. The rearrangement joins TRBV7-2 to TRBJ2-3; 8 bases match TRBD2. CDR1 is SGHTA and CDR2 is FQGNSA in the germline V gene. V lost 3 bases and J lost 1; bases outside the gene matches: 0. The CDR3 runs to 14 residues. This CDR3 reads CASSLTSGTDTQYF. The CDR3 bases are TGTGCCAGCAGCTTGACTAGCGGCACAGATACGCAGTATTTT.

This chain links TRBV5-6 with TRBJ1-3; D is unresolved. Germline V CDR1 and CDR2: SGHDT, YYEEEE. This CDR3 is 15 amino acids long. Between the trimmed V and J ends, which lost 0 bases and 0 bases, there was a span of 7 bases. CDR3 nucleotides: TGTGCCAGCAGCTTGGTGGAGGCCTCTGGAAACACCATATATTTT. Translating it yields CASSLVEASGNTIYF.